This T cell receptor beta chain was sequenced during a study of blood T cells in healthy people across ages (dated by TCRdb to the mid-2010s). As for the study more broadly: Template switching captured roughly one uniquely barcoded TCR beta cDNA molecule per two T cells in model experiments. Using deep sequencing normalized with unique cDNA molecular identifiers, the study measured how TCR beta repertoire diversity changes with age. Four age groups were formed from the donors: young (average approximately 15 years), middle-aged (around 41), aged (about 62) and long-lived (less than 85). Two additional independent replicas of 1 million unique cDNA reads from the same blood draw were analyzed for two donors (one aged 18 to 29 and one aged 80 or older). Summary of the overall study and its limitations: Compared with the aged group, the long-lived group had more naive CD4+ T cells, fewer expanded clones and increased TCR diversity, a pattern suggesting age selection. Bulk unsorted PBMC profiling prevented conclusive comparison of naive and antigen-experienced compartments. Estimates of total diversity based on one million sequenced T cells were regarded as lower bounds and as underestimates. A strong correlation was found between observed TCR beta diversity and the percentage of naive T cells measured by flow cytometry. As age increased, observed TCR beta diversity per million T cells dropped in a roughly linear way, and a significant reduction was already evident by age roughly 36. Donor CMV infection status was unknown, potentially confounding age-related changes in expanded clonotypes.

V and J are trimmed by 6 bases and 2 bases, and the gene matches miss 12 bases of the junction. Inclusive of the bounding cysteine and phenylalanine, the CDR3 is 16 residues long. The kept DNA is CDR3 alone, 48 bases in frame from the first base. CDR1 DFQATT and CDR2 SNEGSKA were looked up in the germline V gene (reference sequence). Donors were 39 systemically healthy Caucasian individuals from Russia aged about 6 to 100 years. Roughly 11 milliliters of peripheral blood were drawn from each donor into EDTA-treated Vacutainer tubes. PBMCs were isolated by Ficoll-Paque density-gradient centrifugation, with at least 6.5 million obtained per sample. Total RNA, at least 6 micrograms per sample, was extracted from PBMCs with Trizol reagent. The percentages of naive CD45RAhigh/CD27high T cells were determined by flow cytometry on a PBMC aliquot from every donor. The library was obtained by 5' RACE. Sequencer: Illumina HiSeq 2500. A second about 6 to 11 cycle PCR used a sample-barcoded 5' primer and a J-beta primer mix. A unique molecular identifier was introduced onto each TCR beta cDNA molecule by a template-switch 5' adaptor carrying 12 random nucleotides. Each sample yielded at least 3 million CDR3-containing paired-end reads. The Mint cDNA synthesis kit, primed by a TRBC-specific oligonucleotide, was used to synthesize first-strand cDNA from all RNA. After uracil-DNA glycosylase treatment, a first 18-cycle PCR used universal primers M1SS and BC2_uni_R on all cDNA. The published analysis was carried out like this. Each sample was normalized by randomly selecting 1 million high-quality reads, each carrying a distinct molecular identifier. Reads sharing molecular identifiers were discarded rather than binned into consensus sequences. MiTCR, with a Q25 quality threshold and the strictest error-elimination algorithm, was used for CDR3 identification, clonotype clustering and error correction. Lower-bound total TCR beta diversity was estimated with a nonparametric unseen species model using Euler transformation. The public reads were reprocessed in TCRdb via fastp at Q25 and MiXCR, keeping in-frame beta chains. Duplicate CDR3 protein sequences are folded into a single record with the most common DNA and genes. TCRdb assigned the V and J calls; the authors' analysis was not used. The sample profile shows 700,000 to 900,000 distinct CDR3 sequences; about a quarter of them were found once. The ten largest clonotypes hold less than 3.5% of the sample.

Remarks on this clonotype: Its antigen remains undetermined. No qualities accompany the bases; no much larger clone lies one base away.

This sample was also put to use in a study of T cells of mothers and their children. The second study's paper adds: The donors were nine systemically healthy Caucasian individuals, made up of three mothers and their six children. cDNA synthesis used all of the extracted RNA, with around 1.4 ug of RNA in each 15 ul reaction. Sample barcodes and 2-4 random nucleotides were added via the M1S primer in the second PCR. Over 9.5 million TCR beta CDR3 reads were obtained for each mother, and 2.7 million or so reads were obtained for each child. In both related and unrelated pairs, thymic selection shapes the output of TCR recombination in a similar way, with inherited differences having only a minor effect. Normalized repertoire overlap was always slightly but never significantly higher in related than unrelated mother-child pairs. No persistent microchimeric T cell clones were detected, at a sensitivity of approximately 90 clones per million clonotypes. In the study, deep NGS was used to compare the TCR beta repertoires of mothers and children, and features distinguishing related mother-child pairs from unrelated individuals were sought. Mothers averaged roughly 36 +/- 4 years of age and children averaged around 10 +/- 4 years. After adapters were ligated using NEBNext reagents, the libraries underwent 100+100 nt paired-end sequencing on an Illumina HiSeq 2000. Mother and child libraries were prepared a month apart and sequenced in separate runs to prevent cross-contamination. For each donor, between about 450,000 and 2,300,000 distinct TCR beta clonotypes were identified. Naive TCR beta clonotypes were estimated from low-frequency clonotypes matched to each donor's FACS-determined naive share, without sorting.

The sample taken for sequencing was blood. The chain employs TRBV20-1 and TRBJ2-5, and 10 junction bases match TRBD2. This sequence originates from a boy aged 5 to 17 in good health. The CDR3 protein sequence reads: CSARQLAGGQQETQYF. Read as DNA, the sequence is TGCAGTGCCCGCCAATTAGCGGGAGGTCAACAAGAGACCCAGTACTTC.